What follows are 14 T cell receptor beta chains derived from one specimen sequenced in a study of OX40 agonist ivuxolimab in advanced cancers. Generated by immunoSEQ multiplex PCR, the TCRdb table keeps only in-frame clones and is missing some. The sample has under 75,000 clones, roughly nine tenths seen once; the top ten hold 6% to 8%. The material was CD4+ or CD8+ T cells sorted from blood, obtained in a trial of the OX40 agonist ivuxolimab. The origin of the receptors is an adult with an advanced solid tumor such as melanoma, head and neck, liver or kidney cancer.

The chain links TRBV9 to TRBJ1-4; no clear D gene. CDR3 size: 13 residues. CDR1 and CDR2 (germline): SGDLS, YYNGEE. V lost 3 bases to trimming and J lost 10 bases, with 13 bases between them. CDR3 region: CASSAVIPGKLFF. CDR3 sequence (DNA): TGTGCCAGCAGCGCCGTAATCCCGGGAAAACTGTTTTTT.

The chain combines TRBV7-9 with TRBJ1-3, with D possibly being TRBD1 (5 bases). The CDR3 loop spans 15 amino acids. V lost 3 bases and J 3 bases, leaving 12 bases between the germline ends. The germline CDR1 and CDR2 sequences are SEHNR and FQNEAQ (reference sequence). This chain's CDR3 is CASSFDWGFGNTIYF. In DNA, the CDR3 is TGTGCCAGCAGCTTTGACTGGGGCTTTGGAAACACCATATATTTT.

The genes are TRBV19 and TRBJ1-5; possibly TRBD1 for D (6 bases). Germline V gene data show CDR1 as LNHDA and CDR2 as SQIVND (reference sequence). This CDR3 is 13 amino acids long. Trimming took 8 bases from V and 2 from J, leaving 10 bases between them. The CDR3 DNA follows: TGTGCCAGTTGGGCAGGGGGCAATCAGCCCCAGCATTTT. It is translated as CASWAGGNQPQHF.

The rearrangement links TRBV11-2 to TRBJ1-1, with D perhaps TRBD1 (5 bases). The CDR3 is 15 amino acids. Trimming shortened V by 4 bases and J by 10 bases, and 22 bases separated the two germline ends. Germline lookup yields CDR1 SGHAT and CDR2 FQNNGV. This chain's CDR3 is CASSSGSELLGPAFF. The CDR3 nucleotides are TGTGCCAGCAGCTCAGGGTCAGAACTCCTTGGGCCAGCTTTCTTT. Based on the CDR3 plus reference TRBV11-2 and TRBJ1-1, the full variable domain is EAGVAQSPRYKIIEKRQSVAFWCNPISGHATLYWYQQILGQGPKLLIQFQNNGVVDDSQLPKDRFSAERLKGVDSTLKIQPAKLEDSAVYLCASSSGSELLGPAFFGQGTRLTVV.

The gene calls are TRBV7-8 and TRBJ2-1; 7 bases are a match to TRBD1. Germline V CDR1 and CDR2: SGHVS, FQNEAQ. The length of the CDR3 is 14 residues. V dropped 3 bases and J dropped 6; count of bases not matched to a gene: 5. CDR3 protein: CASSFYRGPNEQFF. Written as DNA, the CDR3 is TGTGCCAGCAGCTTTTATAGGGGGCCCAATGAGCAGTTCTTC.

This chain connects TRBV6-5 to TRBJ1-1; D not resolved. Trimming left V 8 bases short and J 0 bases short, with 13 bases between. Germline lookup yields CDR1 MNHEY and CDR2 SVGAGI. This CDR3 comprises 14 residues. The CDR3 region has the DNA TGTGCCAGCCATCCAAGGGTATTGAACACTGAAGCTTTCTTT. Protein product: CASHPRVLNTEAFF.

The rearrangement joins TRBV27 to TRBJ2-7; the match to TRBD2 covers 7 bases. This CDR3 has 15 residues. Germline V gene sequence: CDR1 MNHEY, CDR2 SMNVEV (reference sequence). V shed 3 bases and J 5 bases; nucleotides not matched to a gene: 10. CDR3 bases: TGTGCCAGCAGTTTCACCTCCCTCGGGGGGAACGAGCAGTACTTC. This codes for CASSFTSLGGNEQYF.

The rearrangement joins TRBV5-1 to TRBJ2-5; maybe TRBD2 (6 bases). The CDR3 loop spans 15 amino acids. V shed 6 bases and J shed 9 bases, with 24 bases lying between them. CDR1 and CDR2 from the germline V gene are SGHRS and YFSETQ. The CDR3 nucleotides are TGCGCCAGCATTCGCCCTCGGTGGGGGGATGCGGCCCAGTACTTC. This codes for CASIRPRWGDAAQYF.

The chain links TRBV5-6 to TRBJ1-2; no definite D call. V lost 5 bases to trimming and J lost 5 bases, with 22 bases between them. This CDR3 contains 16 residues. Germline CDR1 and CDR2: SGHDT and YYEEEE. The CDR3 DNA reads as TGTGCCAGCAGTGACGGTATAACAGCTCCGATGTATGGCTACACCTTC. It encodes CASSDGITAPMYGYTF.

In DNA form, the CDR3 reads TGCGCCACCGCAGGCGGGTCATTGGAGGTGGGGCTCGGGGAGCTGTTTTTT. This sequence encodes CATAGGSLEVGLGELFF. The V gene is TRBV5-1, the J gene TRBJ2-2; D may correspond to TRBD1 or TRBD2 (5 bases each). Looked up from germline, CDR1 is SGHRS and CDR2 is YFSETQ. The CDR3 length is 17 residues. Trimming removed 9 bases at V and 7 bases at J, with 28 bases between.

This rearrangement joins TRBV7-6 to TRBJ2-7; D gene ambiguous. V was cut by 4 bases and J by 3 bases, with 7 bases left in between. The germline V gene encodes CDR1 SGHVS and CDR2 FNYEAQ. The CDR3 runs to 12 residues. DNA for the CDR3: TGTGCCAGCAGCTCATACAGCTACGAGCAGTACTTC. As protein: CASSSYSYEQYF.

In regard to this clone: This same CDR3 is encoded by further DNA sequences in the sample. The chain carries TRBV19 and TRBJ1-1, with D tentatively TRBD1 (5 bases). The CDR3 totals 14 residues. The V gene's germline CDR1 is LNHDA and CDR2 SQIVND (reference sequence). V was clipped by 1 base and J by 1 base, with 7 bases between them. CDR3 in DNA: TGTGCCAGTAGTATAGGGCAGGGGAACACTGAAGCTTTCTTT. Translated: CASSIGQGNTEAFF.

The chain has TRBV9 and TRBJ2-3; D might be TRBD2 (5 bases). Germline V gene lookup returns CDR1 SGDLS and CDR2 YYNGEE. Trimming shortened V by 0 bases and J by 2 bases, and 10 bases separated the two germline ends. The CDR3 consists of 15 residues. DNA for the CDR3: TGTGCCAGCAGCGTAGAAGACGGGATCACAGATACGCAGTATTTT. It yields the protein CASSVEDGITDTQYF.

The chain employs TRBV25-1 and TRBJ2-5, with 7 bases identical to TRBD2. CDR1 and CDR2 from the germline V gene are MGHDK and SYGVNS. The CDR3 length is 16 residues. V lost 2 bases to trimming and J lost 2 bases; unmatched junction nucleotides: 8. The CDR3: CASSEEGLTTQETQYF. CDR3 sequence (DNA): TGTGCCAGCAGTGAAGAGGGACTAACCACACAAGAGACCCAGTACTTC.